These 14 T cell receptor beta chains were all obtained from the same sample, sequenced in a study of beta chain features in type 1 diabetes. Expressed TCRB transcripts got sequenced, as all isolated RNA was reverse transcribed. Data came from immunoSEQ multiplex PCR; TCRdb stores just in-frame clones and leaves some out. The data contain 680,000 or so clones, around an eighth of them singletons. Findings of the study overall: People with Type 1 diabetes carried modestly yet significantly shorter TCRB CDR3s in all four CD4+ subsets.

Their target antigens are unknown. Sequencing was done on a sample of naive CD4+ T cells from blood. These receptors originate from a man in his late teens or twenties with type 1 diabetes.

This clone appeared a few times. The rearrangement uses TRBV4-1 and TRBJ2-2, with D perhaps TRBD1 (5 bases). The V end lost 0 bases, the J end lost 7 bases, and 15 bases lay between the germline ends. The CDR3 covers 16 residues. Germline V lookup: CDR1 MGHRA, CDR2 YSYEKL. The CDR3 spells CASSQDRVGVSGELFF. CDR3 bases: TGCGCCAGCAGCCAAGATAGGGTAGGGGTTAGCGGGGAGCTGTTTTTT.

This clone was recorded a few times. This chain joins TRBV15 and TRBJ2-7; D call uncertain. Trimming left V 0 bases short and J 7 bases short, with 10 bases between. Germline CDR1 and CDR2: LNHNV and YYDKDF (reference sequence). The CDR3 covers 13 residues. In DNA form, the CDR3 reads TGTGCCACCAGCAGAGATCATAGCAATGAGCAGTACTTC. Encoded protein: CATSRDHSNEQYF.

This clone was seen only a few times. The chain combines TRBV19 with TRBJ2-6, with TRBD1 as a possible D gene (5 bases). CDR1 LNHDA and CDR2 SQIVND come from the germline V gene (reference sequence). This CDR3 region has 16 residues. V was trimmed by 7 bases and J by 2 bases, leaving 15 bases between them. The CDR3: CASTSQGSAGANVLTF. In DNA, the CDR3 is TGTGCCAGTACCTCCCAGGGATCGGCTGGGGCCAACGTCCTGACTTTC.

The J gene is TRBJ1-1, the V gene TRBV25-1; the D is unclear. Trimming stripped 4 bases from V and 4 bases from J, with 13 bases between. The CDR3 is made up of 14 amino acids. Germline V gene data show CDR1 as MGHDK and CDR2 as SYGVNS. CDR3 sequence reads: CASSGARWGTEAFF. CDR3 sequence (DNA): TGTGCCAGCAGTGGGGCTCGCTGGGGCACTGAAGCTTTCTTT. Complete variable domain (other parts from reference TRBV25-1 and TRBJ1-1): EADIYQTPRYLVIGTGKKITLECSQTMGHDKMYWYQQDPGMELHLIHYSYGVNSTEKGDLSSESTVSRIRTEHFPLTLESARPSHTSQYLCASSGARWGTEAFFGQGTRLTVV.

The CDR3 nucleotides are TGCGCCAGCAGCTTGGGACAGGATGGTGAAAAACTGTTTTTT. Residues: CASSLGQDGEKLFF. The chain couples TRBV5-1 to TRBJ1-4; the D gene is possibly TRBD1 (6 bases). Looked up from germline, CDR1 is SGHRS and CDR2 is YFSETQ. This CDR3 is 14 amino acids long. The V end lost 0 bases, the J end lost 7 bases, and 10 bases lay between the germline ends. Drawing the rest from reference TRBV5-1 and TRBJ1-4, the complete variable domain is KAGVTQTPRYLIKTRGQQVTLSCSPISGHRSVSWYQQTPGQGLQFLFEYFSETQRNKGNFPGRFSGRQFSNSRSEMNVSTLELGDSALYLCASSLGQDGEKLFFGSGTQLSVL.

This sequence joins TRBV18 and TRBJ2-2; 7 bases line up with TRBD1. V lost 6 bases and J lost 0; bases outside the gene matches: 7. Germline CDR1 KGHSH, CDR2 LQKENI. The CDR3 contains 16 residues. DNA for the CDR3: TGTGCCAGCTCCCCCGACAGGGCTTCGAACACCGGGGAGCTGTTTTTT. Its protein is CASSPDRASNTGELFF. The variable domain in full, completed from reference TRBV18 and TRBJ2-2, reads NAGVMQNPRHLVRRRGQEARLRCSPMKGHSHVYWYRQLPEEGLKFMVYLQKENIIDESGMPKERFSAEFPKEGPSILRIQQVVRGDSAAYFCASSPDRASNTGELFFGEGSRLTVL.

This clone was found a few times. This chain joins TRBV15 and TRBJ2-5; no clear D gene. V was cut by 0 bases and J by 2 bases, with 10 bases left in between. The CDR3 is 15 amino acids. Germline CDR1 LNHNV, CDR2 YYDKDF (reference sequence). The CDR3 loop reads CATSRDVTEQETQYF. The CDR3 DNA is TGTGCCACCAGCAGAGATGTTACAGAACAAGAGACCCAGTACTTC.

This clone was picked up a small number of times. V gene TRBV28 combines with J gene TRBJ1-3; no clear D gene. Germline V gene lookup returns CDR1 MDHEN and CDR2 SYDVKM. This CDR3 has 13 amino acids. V lost 7 bases to trimming and J lost 0 bases, with 7 bases between them. The CDR3 sequence is CASTKDSGNTIYF. The DNA of the CDR3 is TGTGCCAGCACCAAGGACTCTGGAAACACCATATATTTT.

About this clone: The sample has other DNA sequences that encode this CDR3 too. The chain carries TRBV9 and TRBJ1-2, with D possibly TRBD1 on 6 matching bases. V lost 1 base and J 2 bases, leaving 6 bases between the germline ends. The CDR3 is 13 amino acids. Germline CDR1 is SGDLS and CDR2 is YYNGEE. The CDR3 loop is CASSVTGNYGYTF. Here the CDR3 DNA reads TGTGCCAGCAGCGTAACAGGGAACTATGGCTACACCTTC.

This rearrangement joins TRBV6-5 to TRBJ1-1, with D perhaps matching TRBD1 (6 bases). Trimming stripped 4 bases from V and 3 bases from J, with 18 bases between. This CDR3 has 16 residues. The germline V gene has CDR1 MNHEY and CDR2 SVGAGI. This CDR3 reads CASSSEGEVLDTEAFF. The CDR3 DNA is TGTGCCAGCAGTTCGGAGGGGGAGGTCTTGGACACTGAAGCTTTCTTT.

The chain carries TRBV2 and TRBJ1-1; no clear D. V lost 8 bases to trimming and J lost 3 bases, with 13 bases between them. The CDR3 runs to 13 residues. Germline V lookup: CDR1 SNHLY, CDR2 FYNNEI. The CDR3 spells CASCSLRDTEAFF. CDR3 in DNA: TGTGCCAGCTGTTCCCTACGAGACACTGAAGCTTTCTTT.

The chain recombines TRBV7-9 with TRBJ2-7, with D maybe TRBD1 (6 bases). Between the trimmed V and J ends, which lost 3 bases and 2 bases, there was a span of 8 bases. Germline CDR1 is SEHNR and CDR2 is FQNEAQ (reference sequence). The CDR3 spans 13 residues. The CDR3 nucleotides read TGTGCCAGCAGCTTTGACAGGACCTACGAGCAGTACTTC. This gives the protein CASSFDRTYEQYF.

The chain couples TRBV25-1 to TRBJ2-2; 9 nucleotides align to TRBD1. Germline V lookup: CDR1 MGHDK, CDR2 SYGVNS. The CDR3 runs to 15 residues. The V segment lost 6 bases and the J segment 3 bases; nucleotides outside the gene matches: 5. The CDR3 loop is CASSPGTGHTGELFF. The CDR3 region has the DNA TGTGCCAGCAGCCCCGGGACAGGGCACACCGGGGAGCTGTTTTTT.

This clone came up a few times. The identical CDR3 is also encoded by other nucleotide sequences in the sample. The rearrangement uses TRBV29-1 and TRBJ1-1; 9 bases match TRBD1. The CDR3 contains 14 residues. The V gene end was trimmed by 3 bases and the J gene end by 1 base; junction bases not matched to a gene: 3. Germline V gene lookup returns CDR1 SQVTM and CDR2 ANQGSEA. CDR3 nucleotide sequence: TGCAGCGTTGACCCGGGACAGGGGAACACTGAAGCTTTCTTT. Encoded protein: CSVDPGQGNTEAFF.